The clone carrying this T cell receptor beta chain was counted a few times. The protocol was immunoSEQ multiplex PCR, while the TCRdb copy is restricted to in-frame clones and leaves out a portion. The table records around 150,000 clones, around 84% of them present only once. The sample comes from a study of blood T cell repertoires in COVID-19. Across the whole study: Samples came from the United States, Italy and Spain, spanning acute and convalescent COVID-19. The cDNA or gDNA used as material had been derived from T cells, B-cell-depleted T cells, or PBMCs.

The CDR3 sequence is 17 residues long. The germline gives CDR1 SGHTA, CDR2 FQGTGA. J was trimmed by 1 base and V by 1 base; bases with no gene match: 5. Sequencing input: peripheral blood. The chain recombines TRBV7-3 with TRBJ1-5, with 9 bases matching TRBD1. The sequence derives from a woman aged 45-59 years in a cohort sampled during active or convalescent COVID-19. CDR3 coding DNA: TGTGCCAGCAGCTTAAGAGGGACAGGGATCAGCAATCAGCCCCAGCATTTT. Translation: CASSLRGTGISNQPQHF.